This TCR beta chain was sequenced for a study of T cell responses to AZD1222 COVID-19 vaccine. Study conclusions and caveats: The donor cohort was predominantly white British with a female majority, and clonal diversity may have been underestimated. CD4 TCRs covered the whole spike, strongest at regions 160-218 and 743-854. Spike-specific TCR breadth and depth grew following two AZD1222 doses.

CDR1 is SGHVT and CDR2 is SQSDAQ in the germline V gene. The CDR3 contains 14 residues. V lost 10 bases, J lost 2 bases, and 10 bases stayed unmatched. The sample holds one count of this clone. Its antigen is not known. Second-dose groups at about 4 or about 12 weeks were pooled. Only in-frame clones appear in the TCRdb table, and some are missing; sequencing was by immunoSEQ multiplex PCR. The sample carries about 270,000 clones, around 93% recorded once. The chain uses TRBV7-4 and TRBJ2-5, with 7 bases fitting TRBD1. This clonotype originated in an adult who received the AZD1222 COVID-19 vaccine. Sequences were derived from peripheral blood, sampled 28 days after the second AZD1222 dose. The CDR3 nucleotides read TGTGCCACCCCAAAGGGGGACAGACAAGAGACCCAGTACTTC. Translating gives CATPKGDRQETQYF.